A selection of T cell receptor beta chains follows, all from one sample in a study of T cells after yellow fever vaccination. TCRdb reanalysed the 5' RACE reads using MiXCR and keeps one entry per CDR3 protein. The sample lists approximately 550,000 distinct CDR3 sequences, roughly 19% seen once, with about 13% in the top ten. Here the sequenced sample was PBMCs, taken 15 days after the yellow fever booster vaccination. These receptors all stem from a man aged 25-45 years who received the YFV17D yellow fever vaccine. Both conserved end residues are part of each CDR3. A D gene is named only where the DNA matches it firmly. Size is stated for part of the rows, as once, few or many counts, or as a class when the clone is expanded.

clone_size: few
v_call: TRBV7-2
j_call: TRBJ2-5
d_call: TRBD1
cdr3_aa: CASSLGGAGGVTQYF
cdr3_nt: TGTGCCAGCAGCTTAGGGGGAGCAGGGGGTGTGACCCAGTACTTC

clone_size: -
v_call: TRBV4-3
j_call: TRBJ1-1
d_call: -
cdr3_aa: CASSQQGSRNTEAFF
cdr3_nt: TGCGCCAGCAGCCAACAGGGATCACGGAACACTGAAGCTTTCTTT

clone_size: -
v_call: TRBV5-1
j_call: TRBJ2-7
d_call: -
cdr3_aa: CASSLEGSGYEQYF
cdr3_nt: TGCGCCAGCAGCTTGGAGGGTAGCGGCTACGAGCAGTACTTC

clone_size: -
v_call: TRBV5-1
j_call: TRBJ2-7
d_call: -
cdr3_aa: CASSDFKNDEQYF
cdr3_nt: TGCGCCAGCAGCGACTTCAAAAACGACGAGCAGTACTTC

clone_size: few
v_call: TRBV5-1
j_call: TRBJ1-2
d_call: -
cdr3_aa: CASREPTGIYGYTF
cdr3_nt: TGCGCCAGCAGAGAGCCCACCGGCATCTATGGCTACACCTTC

clone_size: -
v_call: TRBV4-3
j_call: TRBJ2-3
d_call: -
cdr3_aa: CASSQYTLGAYTQYF
cdr3_nt: TGCGCCAGCAGCCAATATACGCTGGGGGCGTATACGCAGTATTTT

clone_size: few
v_call: TRBV20-1
j_call: TRBJ2-1
d_call: TRBD2
cdr3_aa: CSYLGLADNEQFF
cdr3_nt: TGCAGCTACCTTGGACTAGCGGACAATGAGCAGTTCTTC

clone_size: -
v_call: TRBV12-3/TRBV12-4
j_call: TRBJ2-5
d_call: -
cdr3_aa: CASSFGSQGTQYF
cdr3_nt: TGTGCCAGCAGTTTTGGGTCTCAGGGGACCCAGTACTTC

clone_size: -
v_call: TRBV7-3
j_call: TRBJ2-2
d_call: TRBD2
cdr3_aa: CAFSRASGGFANTGELFF
cdr3_nt: TGTGCCTTCAGCAGAGCTAGCGGGGGGTTCGCGAACACCGGGGAGCTGTTTTTT

clone_size: many
v_call: TRBV20-1
j_call: TRBJ2-7
d_call: -
cdr3_aa: CSARDMRRNSYEQYF
cdr3_nt: TGCAGTGCTAGAGATATGAGGCGCAACAGCTACGAGCAGTACTTC

clone_size: -
v_call: TRBV4-2
j_call: TRBJ2-4
d_call: TRBD2
cdr3_aa: CASSPVGAGVAKNIQYF
cdr3_nt: TGTGCCAGCAGCCCCGTTGGGGCGGGAGTAGCCAAAAACATTCAGTACTTC

clone_size: few
v_call: TRBV20-1
j_call: TRBJ1-4
d_call: -
cdr3_aa: CSARGQAGPGRNEKLFF
cdr3_nt: TGCAGTGCTAGAGGACAGGCGGGACCCGGCCGTAATGAAAAACTGTTTTTT

clone_size: -
v_call: TRBV29-1
j_call: TRBJ1-4
d_call: -
cdr3_aa: CSAGRRNEKLFF
cdr3_nt: TGCAGCGCGGGACGTCGTAATGAAAAACTGTTTTTT

clone_size: few
v_call: TRBV3-1
j_call: TRBJ2-5
d_call: TRBD2
cdr3_aa: CASSQEASGLREEETQYF
cdr3_nt: TGTGCCAGCAGCCAAGAGGCTAGCGGGCTTAGGGAAGAAGAGACCCAGTACTTC

clone_size: few
v_call: TRBV14
j_call: TRBJ1-2
d_call: TRBD1
cdr3_aa: CASSQSSGPTGGNYGYTF
cdr3_nt: TGTGCCAGCAGCCAATCCTCGGGGCCGACAGGGGGCAACTATGGCTACACCTTC

clone_size: few
v_call: TRBV6-2/TRBV6-3
j_call: TRBJ2-7
d_call: -
cdr3_aa: CASSNLDILSYEQYF
cdr3_nt: TGTGCCAGCAGTAACCTGGACATTCTCTCCTACGAGCAGTACTTC

clone_size: few
v_call: TRBV9
j_call: TRBJ2-7
d_call: -
cdr3_aa: CASSVGGGHGLEQYF
cdr3_nt: TGTGCCAGCAGCGTAGGTGGGGGACACGGCTTGGAGCAGTACTTC

clone_size: few
v_call: TRBV21-1
j_call: TRBJ2-2
d_call: -
cdr3_aa: CASSNSAGELFF
cdr3_nt: TGTGCCAGCAGCAACTCCGCCGGGGAGCTGTTTTTT

clone_size: few
v_call: TRBV5-4
j_call: TRBJ2-1
d_call: TRBD2
cdr3_aa: CASSLSLAVSNEQFF
cdr3_nt: TGTGCCAGCAGCTTGTCTCTAGCGGTCTCCAATGAGCAGTTCTTC

clone_size: -
v_call: TRBV7-6
j_call: TRBJ2-3
d_call: -
cdr3_aa: CASSRTGRGADTQYF
cdr3_nt: TGTGCCAGCAGCCGGACCGGGAGAGGTGCAGATACGCAGTATTTT

clone_size: -
v_call: TRBV18
j_call: TRBJ1-3
d_call: -
cdr3_aa: CASSPGSGNTIYF
cdr3_nt: TGTGCCAGCTCACCAGGATCTGGAAACACCATATATTTT

clone_size: -
v_call: TRBV5-1
j_call: TRBJ1-1
d_call: -
cdr3_aa: CASSLAPPTEAFF
cdr3_nt: TGCGCCAGCAGTCTGGCCCCCCCCACTGAAGCTTTCTTT

clone_size: few
v_call: TRBV6-5
j_call: TRBJ2-6
d_call: -
cdr3_aa: CASSRYSGANVLTF
cdr3_nt: TGTGCCAGCAGCCGCTACTCTGGGGCCAACGTCCTGACTTTC

clone_size: -
v_call: TRBV4-2
j_call: TRBJ2-7
d_call: TRBD2
cdr3_aa: CASSQDSSGALSYEQYF
cdr3_nt: TGTGCCAGCAGCCAAGATAGTAGCGGGGCCCTCTCCTACGAGCAGTACTTC

clone_size: few
v_call: TRBV12-3/TRBV12-4
j_call: TRBJ2-7
d_call: -
cdr3_aa: CASSSDRLYEQYF
cdr3_nt: TGTGCCAGCAGTTCTGACAGGTTATACGAGCAGTACTTC